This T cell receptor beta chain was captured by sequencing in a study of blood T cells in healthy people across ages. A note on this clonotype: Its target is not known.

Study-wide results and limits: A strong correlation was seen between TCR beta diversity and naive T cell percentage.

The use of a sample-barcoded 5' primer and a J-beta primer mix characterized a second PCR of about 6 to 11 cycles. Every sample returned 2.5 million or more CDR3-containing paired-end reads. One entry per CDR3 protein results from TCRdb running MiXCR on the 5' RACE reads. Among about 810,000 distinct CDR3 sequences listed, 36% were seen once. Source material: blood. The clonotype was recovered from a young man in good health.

CDR3 DNA: TGTGCCAGCAGGGGACAGACTAGCGGGAGAGAGAATGAGCAGTTCTTC. As protein: CASRGQTSGRENEQFF. This chain connects TRBV12-3 or TRBV12-4 to TRBJ2-1; 12 bases align to TRBD2. The trim removed 6 bases at V and 7 bases at J, leaving 10 bases unmatched. The CDR3 length is 16 residues.